This T cell receptor (beta chain) came from a study of T cells in Graves' hyperthyroidism and ophthalmopathy. The CDR3 spans 14 residues. The V and J ends lost 5 bases and 5 bases, in that order; junction bases with no gene match: 7. CDR1 and CDR2 from the germline V gene are MNHNS and SASEGT. This clonotype was counted many times. TCR beta CDR3 regions were amplified from RNA. When the TCR CDR3 underwent first-round RT-PCR, the HTBI primer set was used. TCRdb called the multiplex PCR reads again in MiXCR, with one record for every CDR3 protein. This table holds 370,000 or so distinct CDR3 sequences, about a sixth found once.

What was sequenced was blood. The sequence was collected from a woman aged 18-35 years with Graves' hyperthyroidism that later progressed to Graves' ophthalmopathy. The rearrangement links TRBV6-1 to TRBJ2-7, with 9 bases identical to TRBD1. The CDR3 DNA is TGTGCCAGCAGTTTGCCGGGACAGGGTAACGAGCAGTACTTC. Protein: CASSLPGQGNEQYF.